The present TCR beta chain was sequenced within a study of T cells after yellow fever vaccination (dated by TCRdb to between 2019 and 2020). Describing the broader study: Libraries from fractions with low cell numbers were prepared with the SMART-Seq v4 Ultra Low Input RNA kit. To track T-cell clones before and after primary and booster YFV17D yellow fever vaccination, bulk TCR alpha and beta repertoires were sequenced longitudinally. Two healthy male donors made up the cohort, one aged 18 to 29 years and the other aged 30 to 40 years. Bulk PBMC replicates and cell subsets were isolated from blood drawn at multiple timepoints before and after both primary and secondary immunization. Paper-wide results and their limitations: FACS-sorted repertoires could contain abundant contaminating clonotypes from the bulk population, so computational filtering was required. The secondary T-cell response was weaker than the primary response but faster, peaking on day 5 instead of day 15. A small fraction of clonotypes showed up in both the CD4 and CD8 compartments, probably as a result of convergent recombination. The study included only a couple of donors, which limits how far the findings can be generalized. After the booster, most of the clones that had expanded following primary vaccination were detected again (around 97% of CD4 and roughly 90% of CD8), which suggests that memory was broadly maintained.

What this sample's treatment or condition label stands for: live attenuated yellow fever vaccine strain. PBMCs were isolated from peripheral blood using a standard Ficoll-Paque protocol. Dynabeads CD4 and CD8 positive selection kits were used to isolate the CD4 and CD8 T-cell fractions. RNA was extracted with TriZol from bulk PBMCs, CD4 and CD8 fractions, and dextramer-positive and dextramer-negative fractions. CDR3 length: 15 amino acids, cysteine to phenylalanine. Just the 45-base CDR3 DNA is kept, in frame starting at base 1. At the junction V is shortened by 3 bases and J by 6 bases; bases outside the gene matches: 9. For CDR1 and CDR2, the germline V gene (reference sequence) lists LNHDA and SQIVND. Sequencing instrument: Illumina NovaSeq 6000. TCR cDNA was synthesized by 5'RACE template switching, through which a universal primer site and unique molecular identifiers were introduced. Priming of cDNA synthesis was performed from both the TCR alpha and TCR beta constant segments. Library amplification involved two PCR steps, and the second step added sample barcodes and sequencing adapters. Libraries were sequenced on Illumina HiSeq 2500 (2x100 bp) or NovaSeq (2x150 bp). The authors' analysis ran thus. MIGEC was used to demultiplex reads and collapse the reads into UMI consensus sequences, and MiXCR was used for V(D)J alignment. Clonotypes responding to the vaccine were identified with edgeR on replicate PBMC samples, with the criteria of FDR below 0.01 and a log2 fold change above 5 up to day 15. Each bulk clonotype was labeled CD4 or CD8 based on which sequenced repertoire, CD4 or CD8, contained the clonotype at higher abundance. TCRdb reworked the public reads: Q25 trimming with fastp, MiXCR clone assembly, productive beta chains retained. Merged by CDR3 protein, the rows form single entries marked with the most common genes and DNA. TCRdb, rather than the study authors, made the V and J calls. The sample contains about 220,000 distinct CDR3 sequences, 3% to 4% of them found a single time. Under 3.5% of the sample rests with the top ten.

On this clonotype: Its antigen is unknown. No base quality values were provided; no much bigger clone lies one nucleotide off.

The sample in question was CD4+ T cells sorted from PBMCs, obtained 10 days after the yellow fever booster vaccination. The TCR was taken from a man younger than 35 who received the YFV17D yellow fever vaccine. The V and J genes are TRBV19 and TRBJ1-2; a stretch of 8 junction bases matches TRBD1. The CDR3 is CASSIPDRGIHGYTF. The DNA reads as follows: TGTGCCAGTAGTATTCCCGACAGGGGCATCCATGGCTACACCTTC.